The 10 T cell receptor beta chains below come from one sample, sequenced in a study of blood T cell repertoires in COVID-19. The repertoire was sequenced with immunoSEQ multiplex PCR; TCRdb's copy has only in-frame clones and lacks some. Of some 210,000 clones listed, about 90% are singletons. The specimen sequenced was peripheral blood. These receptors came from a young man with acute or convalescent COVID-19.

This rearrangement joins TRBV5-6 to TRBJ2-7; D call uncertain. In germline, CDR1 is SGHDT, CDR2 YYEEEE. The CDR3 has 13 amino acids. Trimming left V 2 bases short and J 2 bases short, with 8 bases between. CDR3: CASSFSRPYEQYF. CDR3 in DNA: TGTGCCAGCAGCTTCAGCAGGCCCTACGAGCAGTACTTC. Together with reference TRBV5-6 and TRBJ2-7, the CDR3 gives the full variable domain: DAGVTQSPTHLIKTRGQQVTLRCSPKSGHDTVSWYQQALGQGPQFIFQYYEEEERQRGNFPDRFSGHQFPNYSSELNVNALLLGDSALYLCASSFSRPYEQYFGPGTRLTVT.

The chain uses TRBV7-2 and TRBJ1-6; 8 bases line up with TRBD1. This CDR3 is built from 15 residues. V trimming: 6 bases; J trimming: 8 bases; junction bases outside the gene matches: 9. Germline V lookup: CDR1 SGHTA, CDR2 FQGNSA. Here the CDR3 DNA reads TGTGCCAGCAGGCTCGACAGGGGTATGGATTCACCCCTCCACTTT. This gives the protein CASRLDRGMDSPLHF.

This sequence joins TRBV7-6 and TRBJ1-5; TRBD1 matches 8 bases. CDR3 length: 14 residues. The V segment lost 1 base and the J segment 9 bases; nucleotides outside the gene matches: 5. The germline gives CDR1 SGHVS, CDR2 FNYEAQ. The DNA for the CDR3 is TGTGCCAGCAGCTTAGTGTCACAGGGGGTGCCCCAGCATTTT. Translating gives CASSLVSQGVPQHF.

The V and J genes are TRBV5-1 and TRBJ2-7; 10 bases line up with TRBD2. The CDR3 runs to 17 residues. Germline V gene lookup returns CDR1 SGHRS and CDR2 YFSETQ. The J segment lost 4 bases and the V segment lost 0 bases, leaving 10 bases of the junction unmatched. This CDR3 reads CASSLDASGSGWYEQYF. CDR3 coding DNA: TGCGCCAGCAGCTTGGATGCTAGCGGGAGTGGGTGGTACGAGCAGTACTTC.

DNA for the CDR3: TGTGCCAGCAGCTCCCGTTGTTGTATGCCCCAGCATTTT. Translation: CASSSRCCMPQHF. The chain employs TRBV9 and TRBJ1-5, with no clear D. This CDR3 has 13 residues. Trimming removed 4 bases from V and 9 bases from J, with 14 bases in between. Germline lookup yields CDR1 SGDLS and CDR2 YYNGEE.

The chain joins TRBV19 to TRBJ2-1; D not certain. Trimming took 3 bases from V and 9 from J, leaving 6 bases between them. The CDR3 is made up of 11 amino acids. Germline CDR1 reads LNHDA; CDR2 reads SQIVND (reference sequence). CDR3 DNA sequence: TGTGCCAGTAGTATGGCTCGTGAGCAGTTCTTC. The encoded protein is CASSMAREQFF.

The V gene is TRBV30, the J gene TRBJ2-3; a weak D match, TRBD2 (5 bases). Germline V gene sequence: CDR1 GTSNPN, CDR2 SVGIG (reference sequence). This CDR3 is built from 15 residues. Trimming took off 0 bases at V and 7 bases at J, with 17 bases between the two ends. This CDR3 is CAWSVLGLLANTQYF. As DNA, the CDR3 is TGTGCCTGGAGTGTACTTGGACTGCTGGCTAATACGCAGTATTTT.

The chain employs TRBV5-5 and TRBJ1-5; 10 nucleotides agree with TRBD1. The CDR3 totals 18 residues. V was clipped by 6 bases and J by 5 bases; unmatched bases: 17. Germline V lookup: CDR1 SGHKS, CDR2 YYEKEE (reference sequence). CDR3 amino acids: CASTPRAVHGTGDQPQHF. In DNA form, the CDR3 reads TGTGCCAGCACCCCGAGGGCAGTCCACGGGACAGGGGATCAGCCCCAGCATTTT.

CDR3 nucleotides: TGTGCCAGCAGATATGCCTCAGGCGACACCGGGGAGCTGTTTTTT. Protein: CASRYASGDTGELFF. The chain joins TRBV11-2 to TRBJ2-2; D gene unclear. Deletions cut 6 bases from V and 3 bases from J, with 14 bases between. Germline V lookup: CDR1 SGHAT, CDR2 FQNNGV. The CDR3 totals 15 residues.

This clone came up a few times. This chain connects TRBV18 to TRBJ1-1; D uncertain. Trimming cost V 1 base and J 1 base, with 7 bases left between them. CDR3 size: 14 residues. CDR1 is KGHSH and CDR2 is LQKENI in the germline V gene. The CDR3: CASSPRPENTEAFF. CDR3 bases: TGTGCCAGCTCACCACGGCCTGAGAACACTGAAGCTTTCTTT.